This T cell receptor beta chain was sequenced in a study of control samples from healthy donors and cancer patients. Produced via immunoSEQ multiplex PCR; TCRdb's table is partial and in-frame only. The repertoire includes about 150,000 clones, 85% to 95% of them detected once, and around 8% sits in the top ten. Germline CDR1 SGHTA, CDR2 FQGNSA. V lost 5 bases and J 3 bases, leaving 5 bases between the germline ends. This CDR3 is 12 amino acids long. The V gene is TRBV7-2, the J gene TRBJ1-5; D is ambiguous. The source is a woman between 35 and 50 years old in good health. Source material: blood. The CDR3 reads CASSVNNQPQHF. The CDR3 DNA sequence: TGTGCCAGCAGCGTGAACAATCAGCCCCAGCATTTT. Full variable domain (missing parts from reference TRBV7-2 and TRBJ1-5): GAGVSQSPSNKVTEKGKDVELRCDPISGHTALYWYRQSLGQGLEFLIYFQGNSAPDKSGLPSDRFSAERTGGSVSTLTIQRTQQEDSAVYLCASSVNNQPQHFGDGTRLSIL.